This T cell receptor (beta chain) was retrieved from a study of cytomegalovirus exposure and HLA in healthy donors. Germline lookup yields CDR1 SGHVS and CDR2 FQNEAQ. This CDR3 comprises 16 residues. Trimming pared 1 base from V and 3 bases from J, leaving 13 bases between. Points from the study as a whole: Accurate predictions that matched the HLA-A and HLA-B alleles of most subjects were reportedly made from TCR beta sequences. Earlier analysis looked at TCR beta V segments, and most were productive about 87% or about 30% of the time.

Remarks on this clone: Antigen: not known.

Among the donors, all were healthy bone marrow donors. The PCR was carried out with 60 Vbeta primers and 13 Jbeta primers. The assay was immunoSEQ multiplex PCR, and TCRdb's table has in-frame clones only and misses some. The table lists 110,000 to 150,000 clones, 75% to 80% of them singletons. The V and J genes are TRBV7-8 and TRBJ1-5; D is uncertain. The sample comprised PBMCs. The TCR originated in a woman under 30 in good health and CMV-seropositive. The CDR3 nucleotides are TGTGCCAGCAGCTTAGGAGGCAGAGGTATCAATCAGCCCCAGCATTTT. This gives the protein CASSLGGRGINQPQHF.